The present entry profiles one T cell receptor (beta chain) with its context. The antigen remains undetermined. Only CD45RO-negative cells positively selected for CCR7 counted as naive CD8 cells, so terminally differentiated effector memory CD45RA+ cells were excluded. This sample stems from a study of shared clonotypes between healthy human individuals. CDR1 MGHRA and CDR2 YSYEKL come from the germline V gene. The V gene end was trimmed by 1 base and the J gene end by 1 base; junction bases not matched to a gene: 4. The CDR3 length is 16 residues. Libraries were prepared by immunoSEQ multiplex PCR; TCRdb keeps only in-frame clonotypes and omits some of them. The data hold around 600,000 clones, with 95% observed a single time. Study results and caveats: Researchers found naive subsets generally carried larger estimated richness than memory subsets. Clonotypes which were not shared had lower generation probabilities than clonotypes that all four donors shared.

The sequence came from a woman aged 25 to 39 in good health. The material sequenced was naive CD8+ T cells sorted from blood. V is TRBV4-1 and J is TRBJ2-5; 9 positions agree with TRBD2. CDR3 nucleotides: TGCGCCAGCAGCCAAGTACCGGGACTAGCCCAAGAGACCCAGTACTTC. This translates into CASSQVPGLAQETQYF.